A single T cell receptor beta chain is shown here with its context. Its antigen remains undetermined. In total, approximately 700 healthy bone marrow donors made up the cohort. All cohort members were sampled while nominally healthy, although unrecorded immune exposures were likely present. The donor was CMV seronegative and was included in the group of 352 seronegative cohort members. Each donor provided a peripheral blood sample, and peripheral blood mononuclear cells were used for TCR beta sequencing. Genomic DNA was extracted from the blood cell samples with the Qiagen DNeasy Blood Extraction Kit. Libraries were constructed by the immunoSEQ multiplex PCR assay. For the multiplex PCR, a mixture combining 60 forward primers for TCR Vbeta segments and 13 reverse primers for TCR Jbeta segments was used. The CDR3 region of rearranged TCR beta genes was amplified from genomic DNA with a multiplex PCR assay. Amplified TCR beta libraries were sequenced as 87-base-pair reads on the Illumina HiSeq System. The authors processed their data as follows. A later analysis tallied around 87 million unique TCR beta chains across the 640 or so repertoires, and about 10 million of those chains were shared by two or more donors. Raw reads were error-corrected and collapsed into unique sequences by a nearest-neighbor algorithm in which closely related sequences were merged to remove PCR and sequencing errors. To assign V, D and J gene segments, CDR3 sequences were aligned to IMGT reference sequences. For a sequence to be retained, at least a six-nucleotide match to both a V gene segment and a J gene segment was required. Rearrangements were classified as productive when the CDR3 lacked stop codons and remained in frame with V and J, and all other rearrangements were classified as non-productive. CDR3 was defined according to IMGT convention as the region running from the second conserved V-encoded cysteine to the conserved J-encoded phenylalanine. In an earlier analysis of 500 to 650 of the donors, sequences lacking an unambiguous match to a single V gene segment were excluded. In an earlier analysis of roughly 500 of the donors, V segments were called functional above 56.7% productive rearrangements and were called segregating when the between-donor standard deviation exceeded 5%. A statistical classification framework was developed to diagnose cytomegalovirus status using the catalog of TCR beta chain sequences. In a later analysis, TCR nucleotide sequences were compared against IMGT/GENE-DB human TR gene sequences so that V and J genes could be assigned. Using the TCRdist pipeline, a later analysis assigned CDR3 sequences along with most-parsimonious VDJ recombination scenarios. In a later analysis, each TCR beta chain was defined by its CDR3 amino acid sequence together with its V-gene family, and reads lacking a unique V-gene family were excluded. A later analysis removed nearly 600 highly shared, low-generation-probability nucleotide sequences to deal with suspected cross-contamination and a sequencing artifact. In a later analysis, a clonal expansion index for each public chain was calculated from normalized within-repertoire ranks of inferred template counts. A later analysis computed generation probabilities with a VDJ recombination model fitted to out-of-frame rearrangements, and checked the results against IGoR. Hypergeometric tests were used in a later analysis to score TCR-TCR, TCR-HLA and TCR-CMV co-occurrence, with a repertoire-size bias correction applied to the TCR pairs. In a later analysis, false discovery rates were estimated by permuting HLA or CMV assignments 20 times. In a later analysis, co-occurring TCRs were grouped using DBSCAN, with TCRdist sequence similarity added in when clustering inside HLA-allele-positive subsets. For co-occurrence clustering, repertoires with fewer than 30,000 or more than 120,000 public chains were excluded, along with 5 or 6 repertoires with anomalous nucleotide sharing. TCRdb's version of the immuneACCESS table is confined to in-frame rearrangements and falls short of the full clone set. An unresolved V gene accounts for under half of the shortfall where checked; the remainder is of unknown origin. Clone size and the V and J calls come from that table; the DNA yielded D and trimming. The sample's own table lists approximately 110,000 clones. The top ten clonotypes cover less than 4.5% of the sample.

This sample was included in a study of cytomegalovirus exposure and HLA in healthy donors (dated by TCRdb to the late 2010s). In the study overall: An earlier analysis of approximately 590 of the donors reported more than 250 Gb of sequence data and 117 million unique TCR beta sequences from roughly 200 million T cells. Roughly 310 gigabases of sequencing data and approximately 85 million unique TCR sequences were included in an early release covering around 650 HLA-typed donors. Genome-wide SNP genotypes for about 65% of the 666 donors were used in a later genetic analysis, which treated that subset as a discovery cohort. On average, around 230,000 unique TCR beta nucleotide sequences were sequenced per donor among a few hundred genotyped donors of the cohort, with approximately 18% of those sequences being non-productive. Typing coverage differed by locus: A, B, C, DRB1 and DQB1 were typed in about 629-640 donors, DQA1 in 500 to 550, DPA1 in roughly 590, and DPB1 in roughly 470. The T cell repertoires of several hundred subjects were profiled by immunosequencing and related to cytomegalovirus serostatus. In an earlier analysis of 587 of the donors, high-throughput TCR beta sequencing was used to judge whether each TCR beta V gene segment behaved as functional or pseudogenic. Both class I and class II loci were covered by HLA typing, at four-digit resolution. Every repertoire in the discovery cohort had been generated on one and the same sequencing platform. Along with the approximately 700-subject first cohort, a separate validation cohort of more than 90 different subjects was used. Because of strong linkage in the cohort, 4 to 6 DR-DQ haplotypes were treated as single units for association and clustering. The study combined high-throughput TCR immunosequencing, statistical association of individual TCRs with disease status, and machine learning to predict cytomegalovirus infection status. Donor age, sex, ethnicity and CMV serostatus were compiled alongside the repertoire data. In the later analysis, no new phenotypic data were used to find candidate immune exposures; instead, reliance was placed on TCR beta sequences and their occurrence across donors. The genetic ancestry cluster associated with self-reported Caucasian donors included 65% to 90% of the 398 genotyped donors. The aim of the study was to test whether cataloging public T cell receptors could identify signatures of past pathogen exposure. In a later analysis, previously published TCR beta repertoires from roughly 710 donors were re-analyzed and high-resolution HLA genotyping was added so that TCR occurrence patterns could be studied.

What the study reported, not specific to this receptor: Compared with the approximately 700-donor mean, donors in an Asian-associated ancestry cluster had fewer N-insertions in productive TCRs, according to a later genetic analysis. This cohort had only TCR beta chains sequenced, and the lack of alpha or paired-chain data limited which features could be detected. A few of the identified cytomegalovirus-associated TCR beta chains were confirmed in vitro to be specific for cytomegalovirus antigens. At a false discovery rate of 0.05, a later analysis linked roughly 17,000 TCR beta sequences to specific HLA alleles. Broadly in line with IMGT annotations, most TCR beta V segments showed up in productive rearrangements about 87% or about 30% of the time in an earlier analysis of 587 of the donors. Strong co-occurrence of HLA alleles, especially DR and DQ, made assigning TCR associations to individual alleles difficult. The authors suggested that the approach could potentially be generalized to other disease states and immunological phenotypes. A later analysis found that TCR association rates varied across HLA loci, with DRB1 alleles showing the most associated TCRs and HLA-C alleles the fewest. A total of roughly 160 TCR beta chains were listed by the study as associated with cytomegalovirus. V-gene and J-gene trimming of TCR beta chains was associated with a missense DCLRE1C variant in a later genetic analysis, and the association was replicated in an independent cohort. A further reported finding was that TCR beta sequences accurately predicted the HLA-A and HLA-B alleles for most subjects in the first cohort. In a later analysis, most CMV-associated TCR beta chains were found to appear HLA-restricted, with HLA associations seemingly driven largely by CMV exposure. According to a later analysis, parvovirus B19, influenza, CMV and Epstein-Barr virus appeared linked to several top co-occurrence clusters. Roughly uniform sequencing depth across donors was assumed in presence/absence analyses, although this assumption may not hold. In a later analysis, HLA-associated TCR beta chains were found to be more clonally expanded and to have lower generation probabilities than equally common non-associated chains. In both the original and validation cohorts, the classifier was reported to diagnose cytomegalovirus status with high specificity and sensitivity. Most TCR sequences were seen in very few donors, while some public TCRs were found in many individuals. The earlier analysis of approximately 590 of the donors excluded roughly 17 rarely observed V segments, including chromosome 9 orphons, because counts were too low. Immune exposure information for the cohort was limited to CMV serostatus. Linkage disequilibrium might explain the correlated functional status among segregating V segments, but an unknown experimental factor could not be excluded. Because HLA typing was unavailable for some donors at each locus, only the typed subset was used in association tests. A cluster of highly shared sequence variants was judged likely to be a technical artifact of the sequencing pipeline.

The clonotype was recovered from a man aged 25 to 45 in good health and CMV-seronegative. The sequenced material came from PBMCs.

The nucleotide sequence is TGTGCCAGCAGCCAAGAGCTAGGAGGGGAGACCCAGTACTTC. Translation gives CASSQELGGETQYF. This sequence uses TRBV14 and TRBJ2-5; TRBD2 is a weak D gene call, 6 bases matching. Its CDR3 holds 14 amino acids, cysteine through phenylalanine. The sequence is cut down to CDR3 DNA, 42 bases in frame from base 1. Trimming removed 0 bases from V and 5 bases from J, leaving 10 bases between the germline ends. CDR1 and CDR2 were assigned from the germline V gene as SGHDN and FVKESK.